What follows are 19 T cell receptor beta chains derived from one specimen sequenced in a study of shared T cell receptors in the human thymus. Data came from immunoSEQ multiplex PCR; TCRdb stores just in-frame clones and leaves some out. This sample has approximately 400,000 clones, with just under 95% found just once. The material sequenced was thymocytes. These receptors originate from a human donor.

The chain is built from TRBV27 and TRBJ2-1; the D gene is possibly TRBD2 (6 bases). Trimming pared 5 bases from V and 8 bases from J, leaving 25 bases between. The CDR3 is 17 amino acids. Germline V gene lookup returns CDR1 MNHEY and CDR2 SMNVEV (reference sequence). CDR3 DNA: TGTGCCAGCAGTACGAGCGGTGGGGTAGCGGCTCTCGATGAGCAGTTCTTC. Its protein product is CASSTSGGVAALDEQFF.

The gene calls are TRBV15 and TRBJ1-4, with a weak D call TRBD1 (5 bases). Trimming took 5 bases from V and 6 from J, leaving 13 bases between them. CDR3 size: 14 residues. CDR1 and CDR2 (germline): LNHNV, YYDKDF (reference sequence). CDR3 amino acids: CATSRGSEDEKLFF. CDR3 nucleotide sequence: TGTGCCACCAGCCGGGGGTCGGAAGATGAAAAACTGTTTTTT.

V gene TRBV7-3 combines with J gene TRBJ2-1, with 9 bases that match TRBD2. Germline CDR1 is SGHTA and CDR2 is FQGTGA. The CDR3 extends over 14 amino acids. J was trimmed by 8 bases and V by 3 bases; bases with no gene match: 5. The DNA of the CDR3 is TGTGCCAGCAGCTTGAGTAGCGGGAGCGATGAGCAGTTCTTC. It specifies CASSLSSGSDEQFF. The entire variable domain, with the rest obtained from reference TRBV7-3 and TRBJ2-1, is as follows: GAGVSQTPSNKVTEKGKYVELRCDPISGHTALYWYRQSLGQGPEFLIYFQGTGAADDSGLPNDRFFAVRPEGSVSTLKIQRTERGDSAVYLCASSLSSGSDEQFFGPGTRLTVL.

The V and J genes are TRBV18 and TRBJ2-3; the D gene is possibly TRBD1 (5 bases). Germline V gene sequence: CDR1 KGHSH, CDR2 LQKENI. The CDR3 totals 14 residues. Trimming took off 3 bases at V and 1 base at J, with 8 bases between the two ends. The CDR3 protein is CASSPGRGTDTQYF. CDR3 nucleotide sequence: TGTGCCAGCTCACCCGGCAGGGGCACAGATACGCAGTATTTT.

The V and J genes are TRBV11-3 and TRBJ2-3; TRBD1 agrees at 9 bases. Losses at the gene ends were 5 bases for V and 0 bases for J; bases not matched to a gene: 9. CDR1 SGHNT and CDR2 YENEEA come from the germline V gene. CDR3 size: 17 residues. This chain's CDR3 is CASSLRQGGTSTDTQYF. CDR3 sequence (DNA): TGTGCCAGCAGCCTCCGACAGGGGGGGACTAGCACAGATACGCAGTATTTT.

The V and J genes are TRBV28 and TRBJ2-7; a weak D match, TRBD2 (7 bases). The length of the CDR3 is 15 residues. Germline values: CDR1 MDHEN, CDR2 SYDVKM. Trimming removed 5 bases from V and 6 bases from J, with 20 bases in between. In nucleotides, the CDR3 is TGTGCCAGCAGTACAGGGACGGGGGGTGTTGGCGAGCAGTACTTC. Translated, it gives CASSTGTGGVGEQYF.

V usage is TRBV7-3 and J usage is TRBJ2-3, with 10 bases that match TRBD2. With V trimmed by 5 bases and J by 4 bases, 12 bases remained unmatched. Germline lookup yields CDR1 SGHTA and CDR2 FQGTGA. This CDR3 contains 17 residues. The CDR3 bases are TGTGCCAGCAGCCCCGAGTCTAGCGGGAGTGAGGCAGATACGCAGTATTTT. Translation: CASSPESSGSEADTQYF.

The gene calls are TRBV5-1 and TRBJ2-1; D is unclear. Trimming cost V 0 bases and J 9 bases, with 28 bases left between them. The CDR3 covers 19 residues. The germline gives CDR1 SGHRS, CDR2 YFSETQ. Here the CDR3 reads CASSLEAIGNVLLKGEQFF. The CDR3 nucleotides read TGCGCCAGCAGCTTGGAGGCTATCGGAAACGTGTTGCTTAAGGGTGAGCAGTTCTTC.

The chain carries TRBV19 and TRBJ1-2, with a weak D call TRBD1 (6 bases). V dropped 4 bases and J dropped 8 bases, with 20 bases sitting between them. This CDR3 contains 15 residues. Germline V gene sequence: CDR1 LNHDA, CDR2 SQIVND (reference sequence). CDR3 residues: CASSSPGQGWRGYTF. The CDR3 DNA sequence: TGTGCCAGTAGTAGCCCCGGGCAGGGGTGGAGAGGCTACACCTTC.

The chain couples TRBV6-1 to TRBJ1-2, with 10 bases fitting TRBD1. This CDR3 has 14 residues. Germline CDR1 is MNHNS and CDR2 is SASEGT. The V segment lost 5 bases and the J segment 2 bases; nucleotides outside the gene matches: 2. The CDR3 DNA is TGTGCCAGCAGTTCGACAGGGGGCAACTATGGCTACACCTTC. Amino acid sequence: CASSSTGGNYGYTF.

This rearrangement joins TRBV28 to TRBJ2-5, with D perhaps being TRBD1 or TRBD2 (5 bases each). This CDR3 is 14 amino acids long. Germline CDR1 is MDHEN and CDR2 is SYDVKM. The ends were cut back, 5 bases at V and 0 bases at J, with 10 bases in the middle. As DNA, the CDR3 is TGTGCCAGCAGTGCCCCGGGACACCAAGAGACCCAGTACTTC. The encoded protein is CASSAPGHQETQYF.

The J gene is TRBJ1-2, the V gene TRBV18; D uncertain. CDR1 is KGHSH, CDR2 LQKENI, per germline. Between the trimmed V and J ends, which lost 6 bases and 2 bases, there was a span of 31 bases. CDR3 length: 20 residues. The chain's CDR3 is CASSNISFQSRIYLNYGYTF. The CDR3, as DNA: TGTGCCAGCTCCAACATCTCTTTCCAGAGCCGGATCTATCTCAACTATGGCTACACCTTC.

The chain combines TRBV5-1 with TRBJ2-7; 9 bases map to TRBD2. J lost 0 bases, V lost 4 bases, and 20 bases had no gene match. This CDR3 is 20 amino acids long. CDR1 and CDR2 (germline): SGHRS, YFSETQ. CDR3 amino acids: CASSLHALAGAAKHSYEQYF. The CDR3 nucleotides read TGCGCCAGCAGCCTCCACGCTTTAGCGGGAGCCGCTAAACACTCCTACGAGCAGTACTTC.

The chain couples TRBV6-5 to TRBJ2-1, with D possibly being TRBD1 or TRBD2 (5 bases each). The germline V gene encodes CDR1 MNHEY and CDR2 SVGAGI. The CDR3 runs 14 residues. Trimming cost V 4 bases and J 8 bases, with 15 bases left between them. DNA of the CDR3: TGTGCCAGCAGTTGGGGCGGGCGGGCGGATGAGCAGTTCTTC. It translates to CASSWGGRADEQFF.

This rearrangement joins TRBV6-1 to TRBJ2-3; TRBD2 agrees at 12 bases. Germline trimming cut 4 bases from V and 7 bases from J; bases unmatched to any gene: 9. This CDR3 contains 16 residues. Germline V gene data show CDR1 as MNHNS and CDR2 as SASEGT. CDR3 amino acids: CASSGPTSGSPNTQYF. CDR3 coding DNA: TGTGCCAGCAGTGGTCCGACTAGCGGGAGTCCCAATACGCAGTATTTT.

The chain recombines TRBV25-1 with TRBJ2-7, with 9 bases aligning to TRBD1. The CDR3 is 18 residues long. Losses at the gene ends were 3 bases for V and 4 bases for J; bases not matched to a gene: 16. The germline V gene encodes CDR1 MGHDK and CDR2 SYGVNS. The CDR3 coding sequence is TGTGCCAGCAGTGAGGTGGGGGACAGGGTGGATCGGGGATACGAGCAGTACTTC. Translating gives CASSEVGDRVDRGYEQYF.

The rearrangement joins TRBV14 to TRBJ2-2; D is uncertain. The CDR3 totals 15 residues. Trimming shortened V by 3 bases and J by 7 bases, and 15 bases separated the two germline ends. CDR1 is SGHDN, CDR2 FVKESK, per germline. DNA of the CDR3: TGTGCCAGCAGCCAGAGGCTGCTAGTCGGCGGGGAGCTGTTTTTT. It codes for CASSQRLLVGGELFF.

The chain combines TRBV2 with TRBJ2-1; D might be TRBD2 (6 bases). Germline V lookup: CDR1 SNHLY, CDR2 FYNNEI. Trimming cost V 11 bases and J 4 bases, with 21 bases left between them. This CDR3 spans 15 amino acids. The CDR3 protein is CAGLTRQQTYNEQFF. CDR3 in DNA: TGTGCCGGCCTGACTAGACAACAAACTTACAATGAGCAGTTCTTC.

The V call is TRBV30, the J call TRBJ2-7, with D perhaps matching TRBD1 (7 bases). This CDR3 has 13 amino acids. CDR1 GTSNPN and CDR2 SVGIG come from the germline V gene (reference sequence). Trimming stripped 7 bases from V and 7 bases from J, with 20 bases between. The CDR3 DNA is TGTGCCTTCCTGGGACAGCCTCGGGGGGAGCAGTACTTC. This gives the protein CAFLGQPRGEQYF.